Each of the 16 T cell receptor beta chains below was sequenced from the same sample in a study of control samples from healthy donors and cancer patients. The protocol was immunoSEQ multiplex PCR, while the TCRdb copy is restricted to in-frame clones and leaves out a portion. The data show tens of thousands of clones, more than 75% seen once. The sequencing input was blood. These receptors came from a woman aged 45-60 years in good health.

The chain couples TRBV30 to TRBJ1-2; unclear D gene. The CDR3 has 12 amino acids. V lost 5 bases and J 6 bases, leaving 13 bases between the germline ends. CDR1 is GTSNPN and CDR2 is SVGIG in the germline V gene (reference sequence). CDR3 sequence: CAWVGPWNGYTF. CDR3 coding DNA: TGTGCCTGGGTTGGCCCTTGGAATGGCTACACCTTC.

This clone came up a few times. The V gene is TRBV5-6, the J gene TRBJ2-7; 12 bases agree with TRBD1. Germline loops: CDR1 SGHDT, CDR2 YYEEEE. Losses at the gene ends were 1 base for V and 4 bases for J; bases not matched to a gene: 6. The CDR3 is made up of 16 amino acids. The CDR3 here is CASSLLGGQGAYEQYF. The CDR3 nucleotides are TGTGCCAGCAGCTTGTTGGGGGGACAGGGGGCTTACGAGCAGTACTTC.

The gene calls are TRBV3-1 (or the pseudogene TRBV3-2) and TRBJ2-7, with 7 bases fitting TRBD2. The CDR3 totals 13 residues. Trimming at V came to 8 bases and at J to 5 bases, leaving 9 bases not matched to a gene. Germline V gene sequence: CDR1 LGHDT, CDR2 YNNKEL (reference sequence). The CDR3 nucleotides are TGTGCCAGCGGTGCGGGAGAATTTCACGAGCAGTACTTC. It encodes CASGAGEFHEQYF.

The V call is TRBV3-1 (or the pseudogene TRBV3-2), the J call TRBJ2-5, with 13 nucleotides matching TRBD2. CDR1 and CDR2 (germline): LGHDT, YNNKEL (reference sequence). The length of the CDR3 is 17 residues. The V and J ends lost 4 bases and 5 bases, in that order; junction bases with no gene match: 10. In DNA form, the CDR3 reads TGTGCCAGCAGCCCGGGGACTAGCGGGGCTAATTGGGAGACCCAGTACTTC. Protein sequence: CASSPGTSGANWETQYF.

This clone was picked up one time. The V and J genes are TRBV25-1 and TRBJ1-6, with 8 nucleotides matching TRBD1. The CDR3 is 15 amino acids. CDR1 and CDR2 from the germline V gene are MGHDK and SYGVNS. V gave up 4 bases and J gave up 9 bases; unmatched junction bases: 8. CDR3 bases: TGTGCCAGCAGTGTTGGGACAGGAGCGAGTTCACCCCTCCACTTT. It yields the protein CASSVGTGASSPLHF.

The chain couples TRBV3-1 (or the pseudogene TRBV3-2) to TRBJ2-3; 10 nucleotides align to TRBD2. CDR1 and CDR2 from the germline V gene are LGHDT and YNNKEL (reference sequence). J was trimmed by 0 bases and V by 3 bases; bases with no gene match: 3. CDR3 length: 16 residues. Here the CDR3 DNA reads TGTGCCAGCAGCCATTGGACTAGCGGAAGCACAGATACGCAGTATTTT. As protein: CASSHWTSGSTDTQYF.

The chain links TRBV2 to TRBJ1-4; TRBD1 matches at 7 bases. This CDR3 is 16 amino acids long. In germline, CDR1 is SNHLY, CDR2 FYNNEI. The V gene end was trimmed by 7 bases and the J gene end by 2 bases; junction bases not matched to a gene: 10. The CDR3 is CASKFRGTVTNEKLFF. Here the CDR3 DNA reads TGTGCCAGCAAGTTTCGGGGGACAGTTACTAATGAAAAACTGTTTTTT.

V usage is TRBV28 and J usage is TRBJ2-7; TRBD2 matches at 10 bases. CDR3 length equals 15 residues. The germline CDR1 and CDR2 sequences are MDHEN and SYDVKM. V was pared by 6 bases and J by 6 bases, with 11 bases of the junction left unmatched. CDR3 nucleotide sequence: TGTGCCAGCAGGCGCAGTAGCGGGAGGCCGGGCGAGCAGTACTTC. This encodes CASRRSSGRPGEQYF.

The genes are TRBV7-9 and TRBJ2-7; 12 bases match TRBD2. CDR1 and CDR2 (germline): SEHNR, FQNEAQ (reference sequence). With V trimmed by 7 bases and J by 0 bases, 10 bases remained unmatched. The CDR3 has 17 amino acids. The CDR3 DNA sequence: TGTGCCAGCATAGGACTAGCGGGACCTAAGAGCTCCTACGAGCAGTACTTC. Its translation: CASIGLAGPKSSYEQYF.

V is TRBV7-9 and J is TRBJ2-7; possibly TRBD2 for D (7 bases). Deletions cut 4 bases from V and 6 bases from J, with 19 bases between. CDR3 size: 15 residues. From germline, CDR1 is SEHNR and CDR2 FQNEAQ (reference sequence). The CDR3 DNA reads as TGTGCCAGCAGCTGGGGCAGGGGAGGGCCTCTCGAGCAGTACTTC. Translating gives CASSWGRGGPLEQYF. Full variable domain (missing parts from reference TRBV7-9 and TRBJ2-7): DTGVSQNPRHKITKRGQNVTFRCDPISEHNRLYWYRQTLGQGPEFLTYFQNEAQLEKSRLLSDRFSAERPKGSFSTLEIQRTEQGDSAMYLCASSWGRGGPLEQYFGPGTRLTVT.

The J gene is TRBJ1-6, the V gene TRBV2; 7 bases match TRBD1. This CDR3 has 14 residues. CDR1 SNHLY and CDR2 FYNNEI come from the germline V gene. V lost 3 bases and J lost 7; bases outside the gene matches: 3. The CDR3 region has the DNA TGTGCCAGCAGTGAGACGACAGGGAATTCACCCCTCCACTTT. Its translation: CASSETTGNSPLHF. The variable domain in full, with the rest retrieved from reference TRBV2 and TRBJ1-6, is EPEVTQTPSHQVTQMGQEVILRCVPISNHLYFYWYRQILGQKVEFLVSFYNNEISEKSEIFDDQFSVERPDGSNFTLKIRSTKLEDSAMYFCASSETTGNSPLHFGNGTRLTVT.

The chain recombines TRBV4-1 with TRBJ2-7; TRBD2 matches 14 bases. The CDR3 is 15 amino acids. V shed 3 bases, J shed 4 bases, and the junction held 2 bases outside the gene matches. Per germline, CDR1 MGHRA and CDR2 YSYEKL. Written as DNA, the CDR3 is TGCGCCAGCAGCCAGGGGACTAGCGGGAGATACGAGCAGTACTTC. The encoded protein is CASSQGTSGRYEQYF.

V is TRBV7-3 and J is TRBJ2-2; perhaps TRBD1 as D (6 bases). Germline V lookup: CDR1 SGHTA, CDR2 FQGTGA. V was cut by 5 bases and J by 5 bases, with 9 bases left in between. The CDR3 is made up of 13 amino acids. The CDR3 DNA follows: TGTGCCAGCAGCCCTCAGGGGACCGGGGAGCTGTTTTTT. Its translation is CASSPQGTGELFF.

The chain carries TRBV7-2 and TRBJ2-5; possible D gene TRBD1, 5 bases. The ends were cut back, 5 bases at V and 1 base at J, with 8 bases in the middle. The CDR3 consists of 13 residues. CDR1 and CDR2 (germline): SGHTA, FQGNSA. CDR3: CASSPQGQETQYF. Written as DNA, the CDR3 is TGTGCCAGCAGCCCGCAGGGCCAAGAGACCCAGTACTTC.

The chain uses TRBV19 and TRBJ2-3; 7 bases match TRBD2. The germline CDR1 and CDR2 sequences are LNHDA and SQIVND (reference sequence). There are 16 residues in the CDR3. V lost 7 bases, J lost 0 bases, and 10 bases stayed unmatched. The CDR3 nucleotides are TGTGCCAGTACTCGGACGGGAGGTTCTAGCACAGATACGCAGTATTTT. Amino acids: CASTRTGGSSTDTQYF.

Concerning this clone itself: The sample carries other DNA sequences with the same CDR3. V gene TRBV3-1 (or the pseudogene TRBV3-2) combines with J gene TRBJ2-5, with a possible D match to TRBD2 (7 bases). Trimming left V 2 bases short and J 6 bases short, with 25 bases between. Germline V gene lookup returns CDR1 LGHDT and CDR2 YNNKEL (reference sequence). CDR3 length equals 18 residues. CDR3 residues: CASSQRGGAGLMSKTQYF. As DNA, the CDR3 is TGTGCCAGCAGCCAAAGAGGGGGGGCGGGTCTGATGTCGAAGACCCAGTACTTC.